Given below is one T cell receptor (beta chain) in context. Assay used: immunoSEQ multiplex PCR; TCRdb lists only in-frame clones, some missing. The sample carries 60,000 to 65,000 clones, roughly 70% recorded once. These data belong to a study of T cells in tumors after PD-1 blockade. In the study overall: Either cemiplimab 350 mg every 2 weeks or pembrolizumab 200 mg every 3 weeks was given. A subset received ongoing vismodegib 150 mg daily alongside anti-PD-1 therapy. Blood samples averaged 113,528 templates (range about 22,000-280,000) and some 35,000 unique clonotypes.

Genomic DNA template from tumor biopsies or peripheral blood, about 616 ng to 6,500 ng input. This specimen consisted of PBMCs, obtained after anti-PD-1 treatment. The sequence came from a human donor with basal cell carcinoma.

CDR3: CASSLVGSSGGTTDTQYF. In nucleotides, the CDR3 is TGCGCCAGCAGCTTGGTAGGGTCTAGCGGGGGGACCACAGATACGCAGTATTTT. V usage is TRBV5-1 and J usage is TRBJ2-3; 11 nucleotides line up with TRBD2. Unmatched junction bases numbered 8, after V lost 0 bases and J lost 2 bases. The CDR3 is made up of 18 amino acids. The germline gives CDR1 SGHRS, CDR2 YFSETQ. Full variable domain (remainder filled in from reference TRBV5-1 and TRBJ2-3): KAGVTQTPRYLIKTRGQQVTLSCSPISGHRSVSWYQQTPGQGLQFLFEYFSETQRNKGNFPGRFSGRQFSNSRSEMNVSTLELGDSALYLCASSLVGSSGGTTDTQYFGPGTRLTVL.